The next 23 T cell receptor beta chains were all read from a single sample in a study of neurological immune-mediated disorders. TCRdb re-derived calls from the 5' RACE reads in MiXCR, one entry per CDR3 protein. Of 40,000 to 55,000 distinct CDR3 sequences detected, about 5% appear once; the ten largest clones hold approximately 1.3%. Sequenced input: CD4+ T cells from blood. These TCRs come from a woman between 18 and 29 years old with multiple sclerosis.

By share of the sample, this clonotype is medium-sized. The chain employs TRBV3-1 and TRBJ2-5; D possibly corresponds to TRBD2 (6 bases). Germline V gene data show CDR1 as LGHDT and CDR2 as YNNKEL (reference sequence). V lost 1 base to trimming and J lost 5 bases, with 17 bases between them. The CDR3 sequence is 16 residues long. The DNA for the CDR3 is TGTGCCAGCAGCCAAGCCGCCGGGGCAGGAGGGGAGACCCAGTACTTC. As protein: CASSQAAGAGGETQYF.

This clonotype was recorded at least ten times. The chain joins TRBV11-2 to TRBJ2-1; D call uncertain. The CDR3 totals 16 residues. CDR1 is SGHAT and CDR2 is FQNNGV in the germline V gene. Deletions cut 5 bases from V and 0 bases from J, with 14 bases between. For the CDR3, the DNA is TGTGCCAGCAGCCGTCCAGGACCGAGCTCCTACAATGAGCAGTTCTTC. It yields the protein CASSRPGPSSYNEQFF.

This clonotype was observed at least ten times. The chain couples TRBV7-6 to TRBJ2-5; no firm D call. The CDR3 runs to 13 residues. The germline CDR1 and CDR2 sequences are SGHVS and FNYEAQ. Trimming pared 5 bases from V and 6 bases from J, leaving 13 bases between. The chain's CDR3 is CASSTTPRQTQYF. For the CDR3, the DNA is TGTGCCAGCAGCACGACTCCCCGACAGACCCAGTACTTC.

Ten or more counts support this clonotype. The J gene is TRBJ1-2, the V gene TRBV20-1, with D unresolved. The CDR3 totals 15 residues. V lost 1 base, J lost 4 bases, and 16 bases lay in between. Looked up from germline, CDR1 is DFQATT and CDR2 is SNEGSKA (reference sequence). CDR3: CSARVLTADPYGYTF. The CDR3 DNA follows: TGCAGTGCTAGAGTACTTACAGCGGACCCCTATGGCTACACCTTC.

This clonotype was found many times. The chain employs TRBV5-1 and TRBJ2-7; D may correspond to TRBD1 or TRBD2 (5 bases each). There are 14 residues in the CDR3. Germline assignment: CDR1 SGHRS and CDR2 YFSETQ. Between the trimmed V and J ends, which lost 5 bases and 2 bases, there was a span of 14 bases. The CDR3 DNA sequence: TGCGCCAGCAGTCGAGGGAAAGGGGCCTACGAGCAGTACGTC. Residues: CASSRGKGAYEQYV.

This clonotype was seen ten or more times. V is TRBV20-1 and J is TRBJ2-5; TRBD2 aligns across 9 bases. Per the germline V gene, CDR1 is DFQATT and CDR2 is SNEGSKA (reference sequence). CDR3 size: 16 residues. The V and J ends lost 2 bases and 5 bases, in that order; junction bases with no gene match: 12. CDR3 sequence (DNA): TGCAGTGCTAGACCTTCGGGCGGGGGGGCCTGGGAGACCCAGTACTTC. Its protein is CSARPSGGGAWETQYF.

This clonotype was recorded at least ten times. The V gene is TRBV5-1, the J gene TRBJ2-6, with 9 positions matching TRBD1. CDR1 and CDR2 (germline): SGHRS, YFSETQ. The CDR3 has 18 amino acids. The trim removed 1 base at V and 0 bases at J, leaving 5 bases unmatched. The CDR3 nucleotides read TGCGCCAGCAGCTTGTGGGACAGGGTGGCCTCTGGGGCCAACGTCCTGACTTTC. Residues: CASSLWDRVASGANVLTF.

This clonotype was detected many times. V gene TRBV11-2 combines with J gene TRBJ2-1; a weak D match, TRBD2 (6 bases). The CDR3 runs 12 residues. CDR1 and CDR2 (germline): SGHAT, FQNNGV. With 5 bases removed from V and 6 bases from J, the gap between germline ends came to 8 bases. The CDR3 DNA sequence: TGTGCCAGCAGCCGTAGCGGCAATGAGCAGTTCTTC. It yields the protein CASSRSGNEQFF.

This clonotype was counted at least ten times. The gene calls are TRBV20-1 and TRBJ1-5, with a tentative D call TRBD1 (5 bases). From germline, CDR1 is DFQATT and CDR2 SNEGSKA (reference sequence). V shed 5 bases and J shed 7 bases, with 15 bases lying between them. The CDR3 runs to 13 residues. This chain's CDR3 is CSAAAGSRQPQHF. The CDR3 DNA reads as TGCAGTGCTGCGGCAGGGAGCCGGCAGCCCCAGCATTTT.

This clonotype appeared many times. V and J are TRBV20-1 and TRBJ1-2, with D perhaps matching TRBD1 (6 bases). The CDR3 is made up of 14 amino acids. The V and J ends lost 2 bases and 2 bases respectively, with 12 bases between them. Germline V gene data show CDR1 as DFQATT and CDR2 as SNEGSKA (reference sequence). For the CDR3, the DNA is TGCAGTGCTAGAACTGGACAGAGAAACTATGGCTACACCTTC. Translating it yields CSARTGQRNYGYTF.

This clonotype occurred many times. This sequence joins TRBV15 and TRBJ1-1; no clear D. The CDR3 runs 13 residues. CDR1 LNHNV and CDR2 YYDKDF come from the germline V gene (reference sequence). Between the trimmed V and J ends, which lost 0 bases and 7 bases, there was a span of 9 bases. CDR3 nucleotides: TGTGCCACCAGCAGAGATTCCGGTTTTGAAGCTTTCTTT. This translates into CATSRDSGFEAFF.

The rearrangement joins TRBV20-1 to TRBJ2-1, with 10 bases aligning to TRBD2. Per the germline V gene, CDR1 is DFQATT and CDR2 is SNEGSKA (reference sequence). Trimming removed 4 bases from V and 4 bases from J; junction bases left unmatched: 13. The CDR3 contains 17 residues. The chain's CDR3 is CSATGFGSGRGYNEQFF. CDR3 bases: TGCAGTGCTACAGGGTTTGGGAGCGGGAGGGGGTACAATGAGCAGTTCTTC.

This clonotype was observed many times. The rearrangement joins TRBV12-3 or TRBV12-4 to TRBJ2-3; TRBD2 agrees at 15 bases. V dropped 5 bases and J dropped 0; count of bases not matched to a gene: 6. There are 18 residues in the CDR3. The CDR3 protein is CASSQGGTSGRSTDTQYF. In DNA form, the CDR3 reads TGTGCCAGCAGTCAAGGGGGGACTAGCGGGAGGAGCACAGATACGCAGTATTTT.

This clonotype was seen at least ten times. V is TRBV5-4 and J is TRBJ2-2, with 7 bases matching TRBD1. The CDR3 extends over 13 amino acids. The germline CDR1 and CDR2 sequences are SGHNT and YYREEE (reference sequence). The V gene end was trimmed by 4 bases and the J gene end by 7 bases; junction bases not matched to a gene: 4. The CDR3 loop reads CASSRDRVGELFF. The CDR3 nucleotides read TGTGCCAGCAGCCGAGACAGGGTCGGGGAGCTGTTTTTT. Together with reference TRBV5-4 and TRBJ2-2, the CDR3 gives the full variable domain: ETGVTQSPTHLIKTRGQQVTLRCSSQSGHNTVSWYQQALGQGPQFIFQYYREEENGRGNFPPRFSGLQFPNYSSELNVNALELDDSALYLCASSRDRVGELFFGEGSRLTVL.

The chain has TRBV6-1 and TRBJ2-7; D gene unclear. Germline CDR1 and CDR2: MNHNS and SASEGT. Trimming pared 10 bases from V and 2 bases from J, leaving 18 bases between. The CDR3 has 14 amino acids. The CDR3 loop reads CANTSGDSTYEQYF. The DNA for the CDR3 is TGTGCCAACACATCGGGTGACTCCACCTACGAGCAGTACTTC.

The chain combines TRBV7-2 with TRBJ2-4; 10 bases line up with TRBD1. This CDR3 is 13 amino acids long. The germline CDR1 and CDR2 sequences are SGHTA and FQGNSA. The junction had 3 bases not matched to a gene; V was cut back by 5 bases and J by 8 bases. The CDR3: CASSADRGYIQYF. DNA for the CDR3: TGTGCCAGCAGCGCGGACAGGGGGTACATTCAGTACTTC.

Many counts were recorded for this clonotype. This chain joins TRBV7-9 and TRBJ2-3; weak D call: TRBD2 (6 bases). CDR1 SEHNR and CDR2 FQNEAQ come from the germline V gene (reference sequence). CDR3 length: 13 amino acids. The V end was cut by 5 bases, the J end by 4 bases, with 10 bases between. The CDR3 here is CASSATSPDTQYF. In nucleotides, the CDR3 is TGTGCCAGCAGCGCGACTAGTCCAGATACGCAGTATTTT.

This clonotype was seen ten or more times. The chain is built from TRBV20-1 and TRBJ1-1; weak D call: TRBD1 (5 bases). This CDR3 is 14 amino acids long. Germline loops: CDR1 DFQATT, CDR2 SNEGSKA (reference sequence). Trimming took off 8 bases at V and 3 bases at J, with 19 bases between the two ends. The CDR3 DNA follows: TGCAGTCCAAGTGGGGGATACGGGGACACTGAAGCTTTCTTT. Protein sequence: CSPSGGYGDTEAFF.

This clonotype has a handful of counts. The chain couples TRBV5-4 to TRBJ2-7, with D possibly being TRBD1 (6 bases). CDR3 length equals 14 residues. The V gene's germline CDR1 is SGHNT and CDR2 YYREEE (reference sequence). V was cut by 0 bases and J by 2 bases, with 9 bases left in between. The chain's CDR3 is CASSLEQGPYEQYF. CDR3 coding DNA: TGTGCCAGCAGCTTGGAACAGGGACCCTACGAGCAGTACTTC.

This clonotype came up many times. This chain joins TRBV18 and TRBJ1-3, with D possibly TRBD1 on 6 matching bases. The CDR3 length is 15 residues. Per the germline V gene, CDR1 is KGHSH and CDR2 is LQKENI. Trimming removed 3 bases at V and 2 bases at J, with 11 bases between. CDR3 nucleotide sequence: TGTGCCAGCTCACCCCAGGGGATCGCTGGAAACACCATATATTTT. Protein sequence: CASSPQGIAGNTIYF.

The sample holds many counts of this clonotype. This chain joins TRBV28 and TRBJ2-3, with 11 bases aligning to TRBD2. The CDR3 is 17 amino acids. V trimming: 5 bases; J trimming: 2 bases; junction bases outside the gene matches: 9. In germline, CDR1 is MDHEN, CDR2 SYDVKM. The CDR3: CASSPLTSGVATDTQYF. In DNA form, the CDR3 reads TGTGCCAGCAGTCCTCTGACTAGCGGGGTTGCCACAGATACGCAGTATTTT. The complete variable domain, with remaining parts taken from reference TRBV28 and TRBJ2-3, reads DVKVTQSSRYLVKRTGEKVFLECVQDMDHENMFWYRQDPGLGLRLIYFSYDVKMKEKGDIPEGYSVSREKKERFSLILESASTNQTSMYLCASSPLTSGVATDTQYFGPGTRLTVL.

This clonotype has ten or more counts. CDR3 sequence (DNA): TGCGCCAGCAGCCGAACCGGGACAGCGAACACCGGGGAGCTGTTTTTT. This encodes CASSRTGTANTGELFF. The V and J genes are TRBV5-1 and TRBJ2-2, with 7 bases identical to TRBD1. The junction had 6 bases not matched to a gene; V was cut back by 4 bases and J by 0 bases. This CDR3 has 16 amino acids. Germline CDR1 and CDR2: SGHRS and YFSETQ.

This clonotype was counted ten times or more. The chain recombines TRBV6-6 with TRBJ2-3; TRBD1 matches 8 bases. Germline V gene sequence: CDR1 MNHNY, CDR2 SVGAGI (reference sequence). V trimming: 6 bases; J trimming: 1 base; junction bases outside the gene matches: 6. The CDR3 extends over 15 amino acids. The CDR3 region is CASSLLGQGTDTQYF. CDR3 bases: TGTGCCAGCAGCCTTCTGGGACAGGGCACAGATACGCAGTATTTT.